The 11 T cell receptor beta chains below come from one sample, sequenced in a study of cytomegalovirus exposure and HLA in healthy donors. The primer mix had 60 Vbeta and 13 Jbeta primers. The repertoire was sequenced with immunoSEQ multiplex PCR; TCRdb's copy has only in-frame clones and lacks some. The data show some 130,000 clones, with 70% to 80% seen just once and 1.5% to 2.5% held by the top ten. The specimen was PBMCs. These receptors came from a man aged 18 to 30 in good health and CMV-seronegative.

The rearrangement joins TRBV18 to TRBJ1-3; D is unclear. V lost 0 bases and J lost 3, with 6 bases in between. CDR3 length equals 14 residues. CDR1 and CDR2 from the germline V gene are KGHSH and LQKENI. The CDR3 spells CASSPPTFGNTIYF. Here the CDR3 DNA reads TGTGCCAGCTCACCACCGACATTTGGAAACACCATATATTTT.

V usage is TRBV5-5 and J usage is TRBJ1-5; D is unclear. Germline CDR1 is SGHKS and CDR2 is YYEKEE (reference sequence). The V gene lost 3 bases and the J gene lost 4 bases, with 11 bases spanning the gap. CDR3 length: 14 residues. DNA of the CDR3: TGTGCCAGCAGCTCCTGGGCCCCGAATCAGCCCCAGCATTTT. It is translated as CASSSWAPNQPQHF. Looking up the rest from reference TRBV5-5 and TRBJ1-5 gives the full variable domain: DAGVTQSPTHLIKTRGQQVTLRCSPISGHKSVSWYQQVLGQGPQFIFQYYEKEERGRGNFPDRFSARQFPNYSSELNVNALLLGDSALYLCASSSWAPNQPQHFGDGTRLSIL.

The chain links TRBV9 to TRBJ1-3, with D tentatively TRBD1 (5 bases). The germline gives CDR1 SGDLS, CDR2 YYNGEE. V lost 4 bases and J lost 0, with 14 bases in between. CDR3 size: 16 residues. The CDR3 sequence: CASSSRAGLSGNTIYF. The CDR3 DNA follows: TGTGCCAGCAGCTCCAGGGCAGGCCTCTCTGGAAACACCATATATTTT.

This clone appeared a few times. The V call is TRBV25-1, the J call TRBJ2-2; D gene uncertain. Germline CDR1 and CDR2: MGHDK and SYGVNS. The CDR3 extends over 12 amino acids. V lost 7 bases and J lost 7, with 10 bases in between. The DNA of the CDR3 is TGTGCCAGCACCTTAGTCGTCGGGGAGCTGTTTTTT. Translation gives CASTLVVGELFF.

The table lists this clone with a count of one. V is TRBV7-2 and J is TRBJ2-2, with 8 bases lining up with TRBD2. From germline, CDR1 is SGHTA and CDR2 FQGNSA. This CDR3 region has 15 residues. Unmatched junction bases numbered 6, after V lost 3 bases and J lost 6 bases. The CDR3 loop reads CASSLTGGSAGELFF. CDR3 nucleotides: TGTGCCAGCAGCTTGACGGGGGGGTCCGCCGGGGAGCTGTTTTTT.

This clone was seen a few times. This rearrangement joins TRBV23-1 to TRBJ2-5, with D tentatively TRBD1 (6 bases). TRBV23-1 is labeled an ORF, and its function is uncertain. The V end lost 1 base, the J end lost 2 bases, and 20 bases lay between the germline ends. This CDR3 has 18 residues. CDR3: CASSQYNYLGRGQETQYF. Here the CDR3 DNA reads TGCGCCAGCAGTCAATATAATTATCTGGGCAGGGGACAAGAGACCCAGTACTTC.

The rearrangement uses TRBV15 and TRBJ2-5; maybe TRBD2 (7 bases). The V and J ends lost 0 bases and 4 bases respectively, with 9 bases between them. Germline V lookup: CDR1 LNHNV, CDR2 YYDKDF (reference sequence). CDR3 length: 14 residues. CDR3 amino acids: CATSRDGGAETQYF. The CDR3 DNA reads TGTGCCACCAGCAGAGATGGGGGGGCAGAGACCCAGTACTTC.

As concerns this clone: The junction and the germline gene differ at one end; a read error may be behind it. The rearrangement uses TRBV7-9 and TRBJ1-5, with 9 bases fitting TRBD1. CDR1 and CDR2 from the germline V gene are SEHNR and FQNEAQ (reference sequence). The CDR3 runs to 16 residues. Written as DNA, the CDR3 is TGTTCCAGCAGCTCACAGGGGGCTAAGGGCAATCAGCCCCAGCATTTT. It specifies CSSSSQGAKGNQPQHF.

CDR3 protein: CASSELGRSYEQYF. DNA for the CDR3: TGTGCCAGCAGTGAATTGGGGCGGTCCTACGAGCAGTACTTC. This chain joins TRBV25-1 and TRBJ2-5; TRBD1 might be the D (5 bases). The DNA end lines up better with TRBJ2-7; the J call may be wrong. CDR3 length equals 14 residues. CDR1 is MGHDK and CDR2 is SYGVNS in the germline V gene.

The chain links TRBV18 to TRBJ2-7; 7 nucleotides line up with TRBD1. Germline V gene sequence: CDR1 KGHSH, CDR2 LQKENI. The CDR3 runs to 14 residues. Trimming took 3 bases from V and 1 from J; bases not matched to a gene: 3. The CDR3 region is CASSPRDRSYEQYF. CDR3 nucleotides: TGTGCCAGCTCACCCCGGGACAGATCCTACGAGCAGTACTTC.

This chain joins TRBV5-1 and TRBJ2-1; 10 bases agree with TRBD2. Trimming at V came to 4 bases and at J to 9 bases, leaving 13 bases not matched to a gene. CDR3 length: 16 residues. From germline, CDR1 is SGHRS and CDR2 YFSETQ. The CDR3 coding sequence is TGCGCCAGCAGCACTAGGCTAGCGGGAGATCGGAGTGAGCAGTTCTTC. Protein sequence: CASSTRLAGDRSEQFF.